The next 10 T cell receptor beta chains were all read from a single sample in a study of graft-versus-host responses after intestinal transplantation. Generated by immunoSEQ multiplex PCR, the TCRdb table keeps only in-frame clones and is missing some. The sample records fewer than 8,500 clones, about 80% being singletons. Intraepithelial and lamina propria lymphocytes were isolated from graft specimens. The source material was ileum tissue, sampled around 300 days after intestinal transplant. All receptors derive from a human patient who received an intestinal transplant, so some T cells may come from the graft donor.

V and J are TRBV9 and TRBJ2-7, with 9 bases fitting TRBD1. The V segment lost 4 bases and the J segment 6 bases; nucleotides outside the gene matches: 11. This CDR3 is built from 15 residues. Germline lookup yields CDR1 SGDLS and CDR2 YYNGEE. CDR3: CASSTLGQGFSEQYF. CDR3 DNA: TGTGCCAGCAGCACACTTGGACAGGGGTTCAGCGAGCAGTACTTC.

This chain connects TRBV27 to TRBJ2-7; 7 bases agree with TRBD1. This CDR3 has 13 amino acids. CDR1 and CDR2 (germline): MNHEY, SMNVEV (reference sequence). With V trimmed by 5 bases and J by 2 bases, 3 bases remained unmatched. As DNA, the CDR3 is TGTGCCAGCAGTATGGGACAGACCTACGAGCAGTACTTC. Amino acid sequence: CASSMGQTYEQYF.

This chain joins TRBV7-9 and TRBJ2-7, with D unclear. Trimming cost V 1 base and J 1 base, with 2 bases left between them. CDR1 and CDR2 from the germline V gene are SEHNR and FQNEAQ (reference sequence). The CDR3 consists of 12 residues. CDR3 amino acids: CASSLGSYEQYF. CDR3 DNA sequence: TGTGCCAGCAGCTTAGGTTCCTACGAGCAGTACTTC.

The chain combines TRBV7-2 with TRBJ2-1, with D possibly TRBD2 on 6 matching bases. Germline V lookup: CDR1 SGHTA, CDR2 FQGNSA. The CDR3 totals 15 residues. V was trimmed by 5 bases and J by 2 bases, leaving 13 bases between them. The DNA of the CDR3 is TGTGCCAGCAGCCGCGGGCCTAGCGCCTACAATGAGCAGTTCTTC. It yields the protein CASSRGPSAYNEQFF.

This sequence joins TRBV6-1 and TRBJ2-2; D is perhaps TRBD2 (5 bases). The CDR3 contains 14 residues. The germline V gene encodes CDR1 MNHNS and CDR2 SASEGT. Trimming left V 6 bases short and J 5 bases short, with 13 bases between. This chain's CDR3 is CASRFARVTGELFF. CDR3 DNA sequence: TGTGCCAGCAGATTCGCGAGGGTGACCGGGGAGCTGTTTTTT.

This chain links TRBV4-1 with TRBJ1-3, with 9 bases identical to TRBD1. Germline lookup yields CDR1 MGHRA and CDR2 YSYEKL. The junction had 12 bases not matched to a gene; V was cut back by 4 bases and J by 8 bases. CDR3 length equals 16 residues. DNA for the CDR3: TGCGCCAGCAGCCGGATCCTACGGGACAGGGTAGACACCATATATTTT. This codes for CASSRILRDRVDTIYF.

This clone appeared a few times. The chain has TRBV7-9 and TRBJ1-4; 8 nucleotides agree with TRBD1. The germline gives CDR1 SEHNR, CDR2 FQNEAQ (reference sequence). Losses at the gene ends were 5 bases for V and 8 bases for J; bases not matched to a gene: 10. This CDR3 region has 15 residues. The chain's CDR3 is CASSPSTGVEEKLFF. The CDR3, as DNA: TGTGCCAGCAGCCCCTCGACAGGGGTGGAGGAAAAACTGTTTTTT.

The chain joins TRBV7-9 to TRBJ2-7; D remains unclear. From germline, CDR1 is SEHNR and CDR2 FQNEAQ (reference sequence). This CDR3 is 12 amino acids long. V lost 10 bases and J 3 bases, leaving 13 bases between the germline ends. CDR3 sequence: CATPLTDYEQYF. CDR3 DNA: TGTGCCACTCCCCTGACCGACTACGAGCAGTACTTC.

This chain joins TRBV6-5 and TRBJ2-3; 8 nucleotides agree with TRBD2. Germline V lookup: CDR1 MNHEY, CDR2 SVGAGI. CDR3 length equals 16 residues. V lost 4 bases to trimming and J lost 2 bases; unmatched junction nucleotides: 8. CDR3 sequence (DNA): TGTGCCAGCAGTTCCCCAGCGGGAGTAATCACAGATACGCAGTATTTT. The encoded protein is CASSSPAGVITDTQYF.

The CDR3 DNA follows: TGTGCCAGTAGTATCAGAGGACGAGCTCAGTACTCTGGAAACACCATATATTTT. Its translation: CASSIRGRAQYSGNTIYF. This chain joins TRBV19 and TRBJ1-3; D gene unclear. Germline V CDR1 and CDR2: LNHDA, SQIVND (reference sequence). The CDR3 sequence is 18 residues long. Deletions cut 3 bases from V and 0 bases from J, with 18 bases between.